This TCR beta chain is from a study of blood T cell repertoires in COVID-19. Looking at the study overall: The study drew acute and convalescent COVID-19 samples from the United States, Italy and Spain. In each case, the material was cDNA or gDNA derived from T cells, B-cell-depleted T cells, or PBMCs.

Germline V gene data show CDR1 as LNHDA and CDR2 as SQIVND (reference sequence). The CDR3 runs to 14 residues. J gave up 2 bases and V 6 bases, and 2 bases lay outside the gene matches. Authors' analysis steps: Reference gene primer amplification gave estimated nucleated cell counts. Assay used: immunoSEQ multiplex PCR; TCRdb lists only in-frame clones, some missing. The V and J calls and clone size come from that table; D and trimming were worked out from the DNA. The sample lists 210,000 or so clones, approximately 78% occurring once. This receptor was taken from a woman aged 40 to 50 with acute or convalescent COVID-19. The chain employs TRBV19 and TRBJ2-3; 10 nucleotides align to TRBD2. Sequenced sample: peripheral blood. The CDR3 reads CASSGLADTDTQYF. Here the CDR3 DNA reads TGTGCCAGTAGCGGACTAGCGGACACAGATACGCAGTATTTT. The full variable domain, in which reference TRBV19 and TRBJ2-3 provide the parts outside the CDR3, is DGGITQSPKYLFRKEGQNVTLSCEQNLNHDAMYWYRQDPGQGLRLIYYSQIVNDFQKGDIAEGYSVSREKKESFPLTVTSAQKNPTAFYLCASSGLADTDTQYFGPGTRLTVL.